The 5 T cell receptor beta chains presented below share a single source sample, sequenced in a study of blood T cell repertoires in COVID-19. Method: immunoSEQ multiplex PCR; TCRdb's copy keeps in-frame clones and lacks some. The sample records some 100,000 clones, more than 65% being singletons. The sample consisted of peripheral blood. All receptors come from a man in his 70s with active or convalescent COVID-19.

This clone was counted a single time. The V gene is TRBV28, the J gene TRBJ2-1; possible D gene TRBD2, 6 bases. The CDR3 contains 15 residues. The germline V and J ends were trimmed by 3 bases and 0 bases, with 9 bases remaining between them. The germline CDR1 and CDR2 sequences are MDHEN and SYDVKM. The CDR3 loop is CASSFRGSSYNEQFF. For the CDR3, the DNA is TGTGCCAGCAGTTTTCGGGGGAGCTCCTACAATGAGCAGTTCTTC.

V and J are TRBV6-1 and TRBJ1-4; D is unresolved. The germline V and J ends were trimmed by 3 bases and 7 bases, with 9 bases remaining between them. Germline assignment: CDR1 MNHNS and CDR2 SASEGT. The CDR3 has 13 residues. The CDR3 loop reads CASSEMGSEKLFF. The CDR3 DNA follows: TGTGCCAGCAGTGAGATGGGGAGTGAAAAACTGTTTTTT.

The CDR3 DNA follows: TGTGCCAGTAGTATAGCGGGACTCTCCTACAATGAGCAGTTCTTC. Its translation: CASSIAGLSYNEQFF. The chain joins TRBV19 to TRBJ2-1, with D maybe TRBD2 (6 bases). The CDR3 is 15 residues long. Trimming left V 1 base short and J 0 bases short, with 7 bases between. Germline V gives CDR1 LNHDA, CDR2 SQIVND (reference sequence).

The chain combines TRBV5-4 with TRBJ2-7, with D possibly matching TRBD2 (5 bases). V was trimmed by 2 bases and J by 0 bases, leaving 6 bases between them. The CDR3 extends over 13 amino acids. Germline V lookup: CDR1 SGHNT, CDR2 YYREEE (reference sequence). As DNA, the CDR3 is TGTGCCAGCAGCTTAGGGAGCTCCTACGAGCAGTACTTC. Protein product: CASSLGSSYEQYF.

The chain uses TRBV6-2 or TRBV6-3 and TRBJ2-7; a possible D gene is TRBD1 (6 bases). Germline loops: CDR1 MNHEY, CDR2 SVGEGT. Trimming shortened V by 2 bases and J by 0 bases, and 11 bases separated the two germline ends. This CDR3 is built from 15 residues. The CDR3 bases are TGTGCCAGCAGTTACCGGGCAGGGGACTCCTACGAGCAGTACTTC. Its protein product is CASSYRAGDSYEQYF.